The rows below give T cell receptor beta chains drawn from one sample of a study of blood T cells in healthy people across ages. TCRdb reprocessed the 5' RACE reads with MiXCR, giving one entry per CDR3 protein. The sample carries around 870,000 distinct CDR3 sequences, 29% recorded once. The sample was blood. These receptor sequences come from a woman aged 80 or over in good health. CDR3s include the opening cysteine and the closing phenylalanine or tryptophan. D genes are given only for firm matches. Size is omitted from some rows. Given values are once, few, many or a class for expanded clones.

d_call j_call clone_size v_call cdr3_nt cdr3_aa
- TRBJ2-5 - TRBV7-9 TGTGCCAGCAGCTCAACGGAACAGGGGAGGAAGACCCAGTACTTC CASSSTEQGRKTQYF
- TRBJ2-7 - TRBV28 TGTGCCAGCAGCTTTGAAAGGGGGGAGGAGCAGTACTTC CASSFERGEEQYF
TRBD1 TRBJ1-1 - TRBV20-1 TGCAGTGCTAGAGAAACCGTGAACAGGGGTGAAGCTTTCTTT CSARETVNRGEAFF
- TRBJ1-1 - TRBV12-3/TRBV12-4 TGTGCCAGCAGTTTAAGCCAGAGGGACACTGAAGCTTTCTTT CASSLSQRDTEAFF
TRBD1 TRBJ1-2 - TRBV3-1 TGTGCCAGCAGCTCTCGGGACAGGATAAGTTATGATGGCTACACCTTC CASSSRDRISYDGYTF
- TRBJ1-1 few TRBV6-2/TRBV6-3 TGTGCCAGCAAGCCCGAACACACTGAAGCTTTCTTT CASKPEHTEAFF
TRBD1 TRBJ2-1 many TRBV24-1 TGTGCCACCAGTGAAAAGTTGGACAGGGGGCATAATAGTGAGCAGTTCTTC CATSEKLDRGHNSEQFF
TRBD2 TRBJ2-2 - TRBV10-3 TGTGCCATCAGCCCCGGGGGGGCCGACACCGGGGAGCTGTTTTTT CAISPGGADTGELFF
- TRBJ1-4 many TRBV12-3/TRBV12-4 TGTGCCAGCAGTTCAAGGGGGGGGGCAACTAATGAAAAACTGTTTTTT CASSSRGGATNEKLFF
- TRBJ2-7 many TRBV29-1 TGCAGCGTTGCGATCGGGGGGCGATACGAGCAGTACTTC CSVAIGGRYEQYF
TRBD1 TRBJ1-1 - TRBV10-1 TGCGCCAGCAGTGAGACAGGGACAGTAGAAGCTTTCTTT CASSETGTVEAFF
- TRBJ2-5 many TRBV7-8 TGTGCCAGCAGGAAAGAACAGGAGACCCAGTACTTC CASRKEQETQYF
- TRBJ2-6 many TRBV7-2 TGTGCCAGCAGCTGGGAAGGGGGGCGGAATGGGGCCAACGTCCTGACTTTC CASSWEGGRNGANVLTF
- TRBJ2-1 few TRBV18 TGTGCCAGCTCACCACACCCTTTCCCAGGGTACAGGCTATACAATGAGCAGTTCTTC CASSPHPFPGYRLYNEQFF
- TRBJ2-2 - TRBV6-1 TGTGCCAGCAGCCAGACCGTTCAAGGGATGGGTGGGGAGCTGTTTTTT CASSQTVQGMGGELFF
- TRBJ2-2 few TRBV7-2 TGTGCCAGCAGCTTACAGTTCTGGAGTCCAACCGGGGAGCTGTTTTTT CASSLQFWSPTGELFF
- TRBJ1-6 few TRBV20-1 TGCAGTGCTAGAACAGGACTAACCACGGGGTCACCCCTCCACTTT CSARTGLTTGSPLHF
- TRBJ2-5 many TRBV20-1 TGCAGTGCTAGAAGTACTTCCCAAGAGACCCAGTACTTC CSARSTSQETQYF
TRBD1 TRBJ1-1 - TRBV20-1 TGCAGTGCGCCGACCGGGACAGGAGTTTTGGCTGAAGCTTTCTTT CSAPTGTGVLAEAFF
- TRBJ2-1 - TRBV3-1 TGTGCCAGCAACCTAGTAGGGTCCCGAAATGAGCAGTTCTTC CASNLVGSRNEQFF
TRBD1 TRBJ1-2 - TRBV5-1 TGCGCCAGCAGCGGGACCGGGACAGGGTATGGCTACACCTTC CASSGTGTGYGYTF
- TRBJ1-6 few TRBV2 TGTGCCAGCAGTACGAGGCCCGACACTTATTCACCCCTCCACTTT CASSTRPDTYSPLHF
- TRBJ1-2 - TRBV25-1 TGTGCCAGCAGTGGGGGAAGCTGGGGCTACACCTTC CASSGGSWGYTF
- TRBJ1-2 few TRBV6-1 TGTGCCAGCAGTGAAGCGCCGCGGGGAATCTATGGCTACACCTTC CASSEAPRGIYGYTF
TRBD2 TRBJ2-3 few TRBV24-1 TGTGCCACCAGCAAGCGGGGGAACACAGATACGCAGTATTTT CATSKRGNTDTQYF
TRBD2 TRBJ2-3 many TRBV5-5 TGTGCCAGCAGCCCAGATAGCCTAGCGGGGGGTACAGATACGCAGTATTTT CASSPDSLAGGTDTQYF
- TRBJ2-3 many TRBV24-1 TGTGCCACCAGTGATTGGGGCGGCGGGGGCACAGATACGCAGTATTTT CATSDWGGGGTDTQYF
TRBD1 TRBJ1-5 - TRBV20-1 TGCAGTGCTAGTTGGGTTCAGGGGGTGAGCAATCAGCCCCAGCATTTT CSASWVQGVSNQPQHF
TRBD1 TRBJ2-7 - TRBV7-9 TGTGCCAGCAGCAAGCCGGGACAGGGCGCCCACGAGCAGTACTTC CASSKPGQGAHEQYF